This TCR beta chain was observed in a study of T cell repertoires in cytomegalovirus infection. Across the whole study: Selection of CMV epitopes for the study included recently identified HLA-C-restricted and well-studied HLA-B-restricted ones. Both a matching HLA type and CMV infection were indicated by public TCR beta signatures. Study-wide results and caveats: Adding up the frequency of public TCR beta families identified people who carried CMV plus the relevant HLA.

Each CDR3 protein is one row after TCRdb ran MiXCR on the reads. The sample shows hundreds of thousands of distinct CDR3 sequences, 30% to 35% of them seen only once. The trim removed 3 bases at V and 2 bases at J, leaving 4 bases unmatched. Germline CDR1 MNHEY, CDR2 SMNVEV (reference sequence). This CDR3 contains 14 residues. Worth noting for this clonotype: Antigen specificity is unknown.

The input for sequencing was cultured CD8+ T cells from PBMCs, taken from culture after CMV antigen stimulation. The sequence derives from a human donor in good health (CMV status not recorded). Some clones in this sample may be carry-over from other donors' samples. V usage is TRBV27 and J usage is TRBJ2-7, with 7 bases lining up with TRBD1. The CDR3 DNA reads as TGTGCCAGCAGTTTCGGACAGGCGCCCTACGAGCAGTACTTC. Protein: CASSFGQAPYEQYF.